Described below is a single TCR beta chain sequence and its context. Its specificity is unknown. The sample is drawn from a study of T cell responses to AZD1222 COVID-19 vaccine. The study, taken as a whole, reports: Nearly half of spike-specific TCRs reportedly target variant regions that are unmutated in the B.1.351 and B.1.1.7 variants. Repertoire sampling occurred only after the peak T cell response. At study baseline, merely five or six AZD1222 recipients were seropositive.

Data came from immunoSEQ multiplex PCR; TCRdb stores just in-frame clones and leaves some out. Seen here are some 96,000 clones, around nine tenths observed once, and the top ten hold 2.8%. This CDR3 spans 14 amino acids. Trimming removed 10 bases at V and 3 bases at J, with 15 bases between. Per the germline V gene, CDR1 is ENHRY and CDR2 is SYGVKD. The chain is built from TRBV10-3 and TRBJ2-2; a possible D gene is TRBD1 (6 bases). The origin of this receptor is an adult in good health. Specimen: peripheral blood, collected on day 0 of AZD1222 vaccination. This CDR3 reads CAKYRDIHTGELFF. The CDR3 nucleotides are TGTGCCAAATACCGGGACATACACACCGGGGAGCTGTTTTTT.